This T cell receptor beta chain emerged from a study of cytomegalovirus exposure and HLA in healthy donors. The wider study: Earlier sequencing of approximately 180 million T cells yielded around 100 million unique TCR beta sequences. An early data release held tens of millions of unique TCRs from HLA-typed donors. Study conclusions and caveats: Later work associated 17,000 or so TCR beta sequences with HLA alleles at 0.05 false discovery rate. In vitro testing confirmed a few CMV-associated chains as specific for CMV antigens.

CDR1 is ENHRY, CDR2 SYGVKD, per germline. This CDR3 contains 14 residues. Losses at the gene ends were 6 bases for V and 2 bases for J; bases not matched to a gene: 1. 60 Vbeta and 13 Jbeta primers were used in PCR. Produced via immunoSEQ multiplex PCR; TCRdb's table is partial and in-frame only. The repertoire holds roughly 160,000 clones, with about 82% as singletons. Remarks on this clone: Its specificity is not known.

The source of this sequence is a woman in her thirties in good health and CMV-seropositive. Input material: PBMCs. The rearrangement uses TRBV10-3 and TRBJ2-2, with 9 bases identical to TRBD1. The CDR3 coding sequence is TGTGCCATCAGGACAGGGGGAAACACCGGGGAGCTGTTTTTT. This gives the protein CAIRTGGNTGELFF.